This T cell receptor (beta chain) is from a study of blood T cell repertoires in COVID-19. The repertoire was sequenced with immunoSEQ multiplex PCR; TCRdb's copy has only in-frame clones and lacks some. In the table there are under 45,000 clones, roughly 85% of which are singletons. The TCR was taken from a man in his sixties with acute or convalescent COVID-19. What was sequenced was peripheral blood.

CDR3 loop: CAWGALGTGGNEQFF. The CDR3 DNA reads as TGTGCCTGGGGGGCACTCGGGACAGGGGGCAATGAGCAGTTCTTC. The rearrangement links TRBV30 to TRBJ2-1, with TRBD1 matching over 11 bases. The CDR3 is 15 amino acids. V lost 5 bases and J lost 6; bases outside the gene matches: 9. Germline V gives CDR1 GTSNPN, CDR2 SVGIG (reference sequence).